This T cell receptor beta chain came from a study of T cell responses to AZD1222 COVID-19 vaccine (TCRdb year 2021). At the level of the whole study: TCR sequencing covered some 240 trial participants: 200 to 210 given two doses of AZD1222 and approximately 26 given two doses of MenACWY control vaccine. Trial participants were enrolled into age subgroups of 18-55, 56-69 and 70-plus years, which contained about 160, 30 and 59 TCR-sequenced participants, respectively. Here is what the overall study found, with its caveats: In the small 56-69-year group, the increase in depth fell short of significance, most likely because of low power. Participants were mostly white British and included more females than males, and it was suggested by the authors that clonal diversity may have been underestimated. Reportedly, almost half of the unique spike-specific TCRs recognized epitopes lying outside the regions that are mutated in the B.1.351 and B.1.1.7 variants. Conclusions about previously exposed vaccinees were limited because only six AZD1222 recipients were SARS-CoV-2 seropositive at baseline. No day 14 peak-response samples were available, so repertoires were characterized only after the peak T cell response. CD4 TCRs associated with the vaccine covered the entire spike protein, and the dominant responses were in regions 160-218 and 743-854. After two AZD1222 doses, spike-specific TCR breadth and depth were significantly higher than at day 0 and than in MenACWY recipients.

Explained via the paper, the time point label denotes: about 28 days (+/-7) after the second vaccine dose. AZD1222 recipients with second doses at about 4 weeks or about 12 weeks were pooled, because spike-specific TCR depth and breadth did not differ between schedules. Samples from vaccinated people were obtained from the UK trials COV001 and COV002, which included a single-blind randomized controlled phase 2/3 trial of AZD1222 (ChAdOx1 nCoV-19) in healthy adults. For TCRbeta chain sequencing, PBMC samples were collected from trial participants at day 0 and at day 28 after the second dose. In the case of this clone: No antigen is known for it. No much larger clone exists at a distance of one base, and base qualities are not known.

The CDR3 regions of human TCRbeta chains were analyzed by immunosequencing. In the original analysis: TCRs in the repertoires were matched against a reference library of SARS-CoV-2-specific TCRs that had been generated with the MIRA antigen-specificity platform. Breadth meant the fraction of unique TCRs that were SARS-CoV-2-associated, whereas depth meant the fraction of total T cells that were SARS-CoV-2-associated. Using the MIRA data, every spike-specific TCR was mapped to the spike region that the TCR reacted to and assigned to either a CD4 or a CD8 class. Log10-transformed breadth and depth values were compared by one-way ANOVA with Sidak's multiple comparisons tests. TCRdb mirrors the immuneACCESS table, restricted to in-frame sequences. Some clones are absent from its copies; in checked studies, under half trace to an unresolved V gene, and the reason for the others is unknown. V and J calls and clone size are as listed in that table; D and trimming were resolved from the DNA. This sample has approximately 200,000 clones in its table, and 80% to 95% of those were observed once. The ten largest account for under 4% of the sample.

The CDR3 runs 16 amino acids, cysteine and phenylalanine included. The CDR3 DNA has 48 bases and is translated from base 1. V loses 3 bases of germline sequence and J loses 1 base, and the interval between the two ends is 15 bases. CDR1 SGHTA and CDR2 FQGNSA were looked up in the germline V gene. This receptor chain uses TRBV7-2 and TRBJ1-1; possibly the D gene is TRBD1, per 6 matching bases. The TCR sequence derives from an adult who received the AZD1222 COVID-19 vaccine. The specimen comprised peripheral blood, sampled 28 days after the second AZD1222 dose. The CDR3 here reads CASSFSARGTNTEAFF. The base sequence is TGTGCCAGCAGCTTCAGCGCCAGGGGAACGAACACTGAAGCTTTCTTT.